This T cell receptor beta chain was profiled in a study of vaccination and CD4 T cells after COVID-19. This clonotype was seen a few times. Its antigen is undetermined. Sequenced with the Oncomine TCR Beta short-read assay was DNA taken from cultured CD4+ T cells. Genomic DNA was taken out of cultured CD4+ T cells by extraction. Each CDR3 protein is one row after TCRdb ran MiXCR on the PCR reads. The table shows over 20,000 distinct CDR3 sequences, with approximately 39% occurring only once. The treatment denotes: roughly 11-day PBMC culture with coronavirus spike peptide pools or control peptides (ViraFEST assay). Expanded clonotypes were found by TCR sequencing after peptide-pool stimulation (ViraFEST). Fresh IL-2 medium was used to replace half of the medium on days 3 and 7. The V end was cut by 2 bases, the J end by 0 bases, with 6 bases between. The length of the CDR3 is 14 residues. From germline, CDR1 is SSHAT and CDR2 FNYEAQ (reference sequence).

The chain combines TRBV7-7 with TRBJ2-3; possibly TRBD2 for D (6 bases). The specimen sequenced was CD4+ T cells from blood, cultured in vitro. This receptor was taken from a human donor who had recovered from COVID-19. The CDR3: CASSLTSSTDTQYF. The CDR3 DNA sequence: TGTGCCAGCAGCTTAACTAGCAGCACAGATACGCAGTATTTT. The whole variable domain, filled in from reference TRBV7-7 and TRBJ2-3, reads GAGVSQSPRYKVTKRGQDVTLRCDPISSHATLYWYQQALGQGPEFLTYFNYEAQPDKSGLPSDRFSAERPEGSISTLTIQRTEQRDSAMYRCASSLTSSTDTQYFGPGTRLTVL.